Listed here is a single T cell receptor (beta chain). No antigen is known for it. Single viable CD3+CD4+CD8-CD45RO+ cells were sorted as the memory CD4+ T cells. The data were produced by immunoSEQ multiplex PCR, yet TCRdb's version contains in-frame clones alone and is incomplete. The sample includes about 48,000 clones, approximately 78% of them seen just once. The data are from a study of memory CD4+ T cells and cytomegalovirus serostatus. About the research overall: This sample comes from healthy Belgian adults, about nine CMV seropositive, roughly 22 seronegative.

Regarding the study as a whole: Of under 200 reported CMV TCRbeta sequences, 55 to 80 were found in memory CD4+ repertoires.

Germline CDR1 reads LNHDA; CDR2 reads SQIVND (reference sequence). CDR3 size: 15 residues. Trimming removed 2 bases from V and 2 bases from J, with 10 bases in between. Sample: memory CD4+ T cells from blood. This TCR came from an adult in good health and CMV-seronegative. The chain combines TRBV19 with TRBJ1-5; TRBD1 might be the D (5 bases). The CDR3 is CASSINMGGNQPQHF. As DNA, the CDR3 is TGTGCCAGTAGTATAAATATGGGGGGCAATCAGCCCCAGCATTTT.